These 9 T cell receptor beta chains were all obtained from the same sample, sequenced in a study of T-cell memory formation after mild COVID-19. TCRdb reprocessed the 5' RACE reads via MiXCR and lists one record per CDR3 protein. Among just under 550,000 distinct CDR3 sequences listed, about a fifth were seen once. The sample consisted of PBMCs or a T cell subset sorted from them (not recorded which). The receptors originated from an adult woman who had mild COVID-19 (a few samples of this study predate the infection). Cell type and time point are not known.

This clonotype has only a few counts. This chain uses TRBV20-1 with TRBJ2-7; D is perhaps TRBD2 (5 bases). Germline CDR1 reads DFQATT; CDR2 reads SNEGSKA (reference sequence). Trimming left V 1 base short and J 2 bases short, with 12 bases between. This CDR3 comprises 14 residues. The CDR3 reads CSARVGLPPYEQYF. CDR3 sequence (DNA): TGCAGTGCTAGAGTCGGACTCCCGCCCTACGAGCAGTACTTC.

A few counts support this clonotype. The V gene is TRBV28, the J gene TRBJ2-2, with 10 nucleotides matching TRBD2. This CDR3 comprises 17 residues. The V gene end was trimmed by 5 bases and the J gene end by 4 bases; junction bases not matched to a gene: 10. Looked up from germline, CDR1 is MDHEN and CDR2 is SYDVKM. The CDR3 here is CASSDPSGREATGELFF. In nucleotides, the CDR3 is TGTGCCAGCAGTGACCCGAGCGGGAGGGAGGCCACCGGGGAGCTGTTTTTT.

This clonotype was recorded once. J is TRBJ1-1 and V is TRBV27; 7 bases align to TRBD1. The CDR3 contains 19 residues. The V gene's germline CDR1 is MNHEY and CDR2 SMNVEV (reference sequence). The V segment lost 0 bases and the J segment 1 base; nucleotides outside the gene matches: 14. This CDR3 reads CASSLSTDRRARSNTEAFF. DNA of the CDR3: TGTGCCAGCAGTTTATCGACGGACAGGAGAGCCAGGTCGAACACTGAAGCTTTCTTT.

V usage is TRBV12-3 or TRBV12-4 and J usage is TRBJ1-4; perhaps TRBD1 as D (5 bases). CDR3 length equals 14 residues. V was trimmed by 7 bases and J by 6 bases, leaving 15 bases between them. This chain's CDR3 is CASTSRGPDEKLFF. DNA of the CDR3: TGTGCCAGCACTTCGAGGGGACCGGATGAAAAACTGTTTTTT.

In this sample, this clonotype turned up a few times. The chain has TRBV12-3 or TRBV12-4 and TRBJ2-1; no firm D call. V was pared by 1 base and J by 6 bases, with 13 bases between. The CDR3 has 15 amino acids. The CDR3: CASSLGRRWGNEQFF. CDR3 nucleotide sequence: TGTGCCAGCAGTTTAGGTCGACGTTGGGGCAATGAGCAGTTCTTC.

The table lists this clonotype with a few counts. The CDR3 reads CASSQDPRWTGTGTNYGYTF. CDR3 DNA: TGTGCCAGCAGCCAAGATCCTAGGTGGACCGGGACAGGTACTAACTATGGCTACACCTTC. This chain connects TRBV4-2 to TRBJ1-2; 8 bases line up with TRBD1. Germline CDR1 is LGHNA and CDR2 is YNFKEQ. The CDR3 is made up of 20 amino acids. Trimming removed 0 bases from V and 0 bases from J; junction bases left unmatched: 15.

This rearrangement joins TRBV27 to TRBJ1-2; a weak D match, TRBD1 (5 bases). Trimming shortened V by 0 bases and J by 2 bases, and 10 bases separated the two germline ends. This CDR3 has 15 amino acids. The germline V gene encodes CDR1 MNHEY and CDR2 SMNVEV (reference sequence). In DNA, the CDR3 is TGTGCCAGCAGTTTATCGGGGCGGTTAAACTATGGCTACACCTTC. As protein: CASSLSGRLNYGYTF.

The chain combines TRBV6-2 or TRBV6-3 with TRBJ2-7, with TRBD2 matching over 10 bases. Germline V gene sequence: CDR1 MNHEY, CDR2 SVGEGT. Trimming removed 6 bases from V and 4 bases from J; junction bases left unmatched: 15. The CDR3 is 17 amino acids. CDR3: CASRPEAGGPREYEQYF. CDR3 sequence (DNA): TGTGCCAGCAGACCAGAAGCGGGAGGGCCCAGGGAATACGAGCAGTACTTC.

V usage is TRBV7-9 and J usage is TRBJ2-3; D may be TRBD2 (6 bases). Germline V lookup: CDR1 SEHNR, CDR2 FQNEAQ (reference sequence). The CDR3 consists of 16 residues. Trimming pared 5 bases from V and 2 bases from J, leaving 17 bases between. The CDR3 protein is CASSPLRGTSTDTQYF. In DNA form, the CDR3 reads TGTGCCAGCAGCCCCCTTCGGGGGACCTCCACAGATACGCAGTATTTT.